The 12 T cell receptor beta chains below were found in one sample sequenced in a study of T-cell reconstitution after alpha-beta-depleted transplantation in children. Construction of the TCRbeta library involved unique molecular identifiers. TCRdb used MiXCR to reprocess the PCR reads, holding one entry per CDR3 protein. Of about 460,000 distinct CDR3 sequences detected, roughly an eighth appear once; the ten largest clones hold 5% to 6%. Sequenced material: PBMCs from the stem cell graft donor, taken from the stem cell graft. The origin of the receptors is a human donor who donated a stem cell graft to a child with combined immunodeficiency.

This chain's CDR3 is CSVRGQVITDSNYGYTF. CDR3 nucleotide sequence: TGCAGTGTCAGGGGACAGGTGATAACCGATTCTAACTATGGCTACACCTTC. The chain has TRBV20-1 and TRBJ1-2, with 8 bases aligning to TRBD1. With V trimmed by 7 bases and J by 0 bases, 16 bases remained unmatched. The CDR3 consists of 17 residues. Germline V gives CDR1 DFQATT, CDR2 SNEGSKA (reference sequence).

This clonotype was observed at least ten times. This chain joins TRBV4-3 and TRBJ2-2; 8 bases agree with TRBD1. Per germline, CDR1 LGHNA and CDR2 YSLEER. V shed 1 base and J 4 bases; nucleotides not matched to a gene: 2. This CDR3 has 15 residues. CDR3 region: CASSQGQGSTGELFF. The CDR3 coding sequence is TGCGCCAGCAGCCAAGGACAGGGGAGCACCGGGGAGCTGTTTTTT.

This clonotype was recorded a few times. This chain links TRBV15 with TRBJ2-3; the D is unclear. With 0 bases removed from V and 5 bases from J, the gap between germline ends came to 6 bases. The germline V gene encodes CDR1 LNHNV and CDR2 YYDKDF (reference sequence). The CDR3 totals 13 residues. CDR3 loop: CATSRDQEDTQYF. For the CDR3, the DNA is TGTGCCACCAGCAGAGATCAGGAAGATACGCAGTATTTT.

This clonotype was counted only a few times. CDR3 bases: TGTGCCAGCAGTCCTCCCGGACAGGACCCCTTGGAGACCTTC. It codes for CASSPPGQDPLETF. The chain carries TRBV12-3 or TRBV12-4 and TRBJ1-2; 7 bases map to TRBD1. J was trimmed by 14 bases and V by 5 bases; bases with no gene match: 17. This CDR3 comprises 14 residues.

This clonotype was seen a handful of times. The V gene is TRBV20-1, the J gene TRBJ2-5, with 8 bases fitting TRBD2. J was trimmed by 2 bases and V by 3 bases; bases with no gene match: 11. This CDR3 is 16 amino acids long. In germline, CDR1 is DFQATT, CDR2 SNEGSKA (reference sequence). The DNA of the CDR3 is TGCAGTGCTAGCGGGAGGGCCTGGGGTAGGCAAGAGACCCAGTACTTC. Protein sequence: CSASGRAWGRQETQYF.

As DNA, the CDR3 is TGCGCCAGCAGCCAAGATATGACGGATACGCAGTATTTT. It yields the protein CASSQDMTDTQYF. The rearrangement uses TRBV4-3 and TRBJ2-3, with unresolved D. This CDR3 region has 13 residues. V lost 0 bases and J 6 bases, leaving 7 bases between the germline ends. Germline CDR1 is LGHNA and CDR2 is YSLEER.

The genes are TRBV29-1 and TRBJ2-1; D could derive from TRBD1 or TRBD2 (5 bases each). The V gene's germline CDR1 is SQVTM and CDR2 ANQGSEA. Trimming took 5 bases from V and 4 from J, leaving 12 bases between them. The CDR3 consists of 13 residues. In nucleotides, the CDR3 is TGCAGCGTTCTATCGGGACCTTACAATGAGCAGTTCTTC. Protein product: CSVLSGPYNEQFF.

This clonotype has at least ten counts. The rearrangement joins TRBV11-2 to TRBJ2-1; TRBD1 or TRBD2 may be the D gene (5 bases each). This CDR3 spans 15 amino acids. Germline CDR1 is SGHAT and CDR2 is FQNNGV. Trimming took off 4 bases at V and 1 base at J, with 11 bases between the two ends. CDR3 in amino acids: CASSSTGTSYNEQFF. The CDR3 bases are TGTGCCAGCAGCTCGACCGGGACGTCCTACAATGAGCAGTTCTTC.

This clonotype was counted at least ten times. The chain joins TRBV7-2 to TRBJ2-1; TRBD1 or TRBD2 may be the D gene (5 bases each). V dropped 4 bases and J dropped 5 bases, with 15 bases sitting between them. Looked up from germline, CDR1 is SGHTA and CDR2 is FQGNSA. This CDR3 is 15 amino acids long. DNA of the CDR3: TGTGCCAGCAGCTCCCGGGTAGGGACGAACAATGAGCAGTTCTTC. Protein product: CASSSRVGTNNEQFF. Using reference TRBV7-2 and TRBJ2-1 for the parts outside the CDR3, the full variable domain is GAGVSQSPSNKVTEKGKDVELRCDPISGHTALYWYRQSLGQGLEFLIYFQGNSAPDKSGLPSDRFSAERTGGSVSTLTIQRTQQEDSAVYLCASSSRVGTNNEQFFGPGTRLTVL.

The chain joins TRBV27 to TRBJ1-1; possibly TRBD1 for D (6 bases). V gave up 5 bases and J gave up 8 bases, with 18 bases separating them. The germline V gene has CDR1 MNHEY and CDR2 SMNVEV (reference sequence). CDR3 length: 14 amino acids. The CDR3 sequence: CASSNGGSIREAFF. As DNA, the CDR3 is TGTGCCAGCAGTAACGGGGGCAGCATTAGAGAAGCTTTCTTT.

This clonotype has just a few counts. The J gene is TRBJ2-1, the V gene TRBV19, with 7 bases identical to TRBD2. The CDR3 covers 14 residues. V shed 7 bases, J shed 7 bases, and the junction held 10 bases outside the gene matches. The germline gives CDR1 LNHDA, CDR2 SQIVND (reference sequence). CDR3 in amino acids: CASTPLLASNEQFF. Here the CDR3 DNA reads TGTGCCAGTACCCCATTACTAGCGTCAAATGAGCAGTTCTTC.

This clonotype appeared a few times. The chain employs TRBV2 and TRBJ2-7; D is possibly TRBD2 (6 bases). Germline CDR1 is SNHLY and CDR2 is FYNNEI. This CDR3 has 14 residues. V dropped 6 bases and J dropped 5 bases, with 17 bases sitting between them. CDR3 bases: TGTGCCAGCAGATTCCCGGGACTCACCCACGAGCAGTACTTC. Protein sequence: CASRFPGLTHEQYF.